Listed below are T cell receptor beta chains from one sample, sequenced in a study of T cell responses to AZD1222 COVID-19 vaccine. Assay used: immunoSEQ multiplex PCR; TCRdb lists only in-frame clones, some missing. The table has about 120,000 clones, roughly 93% seen once. Sequencing was performed on peripheral blood, taken on day 0 of AZD1222 vaccination. Every receptor here comes from an adult in good health. The CDR3 runs from the conserved cysteine through the conserved F or W. The D gene is left open where the match is weak. Part of the rows lack a size; the others show once, few, many or a class for expanded clones.

d_gene	abundance	v_gene	j_gene	CDR3nt	CDR3aa
-	-	TRBV27	TRBJ1-2	TGTGCCAGCAGGGACCCGGGACGTAAGTACACCTTC	CASRDPGRKYTF
-	few	TRBV4-1	TRBJ1-1	TGCGCCAGCCTTAGGGGTCTTGAAGCTTTCTTT	CASLRGLEAFF
-	-	TRBV9	TRBJ1-2	TGTGCCAGCAGCGTATTCGGGGGCGCAGGGTATGGCTACACCTTC	CASSVFGGAGYGYTF
TRBD1	-	TRBV5-1	TRBJ1-3	TGCGCCAGCAGCACGACAGGGGGCGCCGGAAACACCATATATTTT	CASSTTGGAGNTIYF
-	-	TRBV6-5	TRBJ1-1	TGTGCCAGCAGACCGCACAGGCAAGGAGACACTGAAGCTTTCTTT	CASRPHRQGDTEAFF
-	few	TRBV4-3	TRBJ1-6	TGCGCCAGCAGCCAAGAACCAACAGGGATCAATTCACCCCTCCACTTT	CASSQEPTGINSPLHF
-	once	TRBV9	TRBJ1-1	TGTGCCAGCAGCGTAGTCTCTACTGAAGCTTTCTTT	CASSVVSTEAFF
TRBD1	-	TRBV7-8	TRBJ1-5	TGTGCCAGCAGCTTAGTACAGGGGTTCGTGGCCCATAGCAATCAGCCCCAGCATTTT	CASSLVQGFVAHSNQPQHF
TRBD1	-	TRBV4-3	TRBJ1-1	TGCGCCAGCAGCCAAGATTACAGGGGGAACACTGAAGCTTTCTTT	CASSQDYRGNTEAFF
-	-	TRBV4-3	TRBJ2-2	TGCGCCAGCAGCCAAGAAAGGGGTTTTGCGCACACCGGGGAGCTGTTTTTT	CASSQERGFAHTGELFF
TRBD1	-	TRBV2	TRBJ2-7	TGTGCCAGCAGAGGGACAGGGGGCGCCTACGAGCAGTACTTC	CASRGTGGAYEQYF
-	-	TRBV5-4	TRBJ1-1	TGTGCCAGCAGCTTTTTCCAGAGCACTGAAGCTTTCTTT	CASSFFQSTEAFF
-	once	TRBV18	TRBJ1-3	TGTGCCAGCTCACAAAGGACAGCCTCTGGAAACACCATATATTTT	CASSQRTASGNTIYF
-	many	TRBV5-1	TRBJ1-3	TGCGCCAGCAGGCCGGGCAGGGCGGGTGGAAACACCATATATTTT	CASRPGRAGGNTIYF
-	-	TRBV4-1	TRBJ1-6	TGCGCCAGCAGCTTCGGCGGCGGAGATAATTCACCCCTCCACTTT	CASSFGGGDNSPLHF
-	-	TRBV11-2	TRBJ2-7	TGTGCCAGCAGCAGAGGGCCTAGCAGGAGCTACGAGCAGTACTTC	CASSRGPSRSYEQYF
-	once	TRBV30	TRBJ2-7	TGTGCCTGGAGGGGGCAGGTGGGCCCCTCGTACTTC	CAWRGQVGPSYF
TRBD2	-	TRBV27	TRBJ2-1	TGTGCCAGCAGTTTATCGAGACTAGCGGGAGAAGCCTCCTACAATGAGCAGTTCTTC	CASSLSRLAGEASYNEQFF
-	-	TRBV19	TRBJ2-1	TGTGCCAGTAGTATAGAAGAGTTCTTAAGCTCCTACAATGAGCAGTTCTTC	CASSIEEFLSSYNEQFF
-	-	TRBV2	TRBJ1-2	TGTGCCAGCAGTGAAGCGGGGCCTAACTATGGCTACACCTTC	CASSEAGPNYGYTF
-	-	TRBV29-1	TRBJ1-3	TGCAGCGCCTTACGCGACCCCTCTGGAAACACCATATATTTT	CSALRDPSGNTIYF
TRBD2	-	TRBV3-1/TRBV3-2	TRBJ2-1	TGTGCCAGCAGCCAAGCCGCCGGACTAGCGGCCTACAATGAGCAGTTCTTC	CASSQAAGLAAYNEQFF
-	-	TRBV28	TRBJ1-2	TGTGCCAGCAGCCAGAGGACCGGGACCCCCTCATATGGCTACACCTTC	CASSQRTGTPSYGYTF
-	-	TRBV7-9	TRBJ2-3	TGTGCCAGCAGCTTGATAGTGGTTTTGGCGGGGAAAGATACGCAGTATTTT	CASSLIVVLAGKDTQYF
TRBD1	-	TRBV14	TRBJ1-1	TGTGCCAGCAGCCAGACAGGGGGCTTCACTGAAGCTTTCTTT	CASSQTGGFTEAFF
-	-	TRBV24-1	TRBJ1-5	TGTGCCACCAGTGATTTATGGAACCCAGAGTTGGGGCAGCCCCAGCATTTT	CATSDLWNPELGQPQHF
TRBD2	-	TRBV7-6	TRBJ2-1	TGTGCCAGCAGCTTTAGCGGGGGAAGTAGGAATGAGCAGTTCTTC	CASSFSGGSRNEQFF
-	-	TRBV19	TRBJ1-1	TGTGCCAGTAGTAATATAGGAACCTCGGGACCTTTGAACACTGAAGCTTTCTTT	CASSNIGTSGPLNTEAFF
-	-	TRBV6-5	TRBJ1-3	TGTGCCAGCAGTTACTCGGGGGCTGGAAACACCATATATTTT	CASSYSGAGNTIYF
-	-	TRBV19	TRBJ2-2	TGTGCCAGTTGTAAGACAGAACTGAACACCGGGGAGCTGTTTTTT	CASCKTELNTGELFF
-	-	TRBV19	TRBJ1-1	TGTGCCAGTAGTGTACAGGGGAACACTGAAGCTTTCTTT	CASSVQGNTEAFF
TRBD2	-	TRBV5-1	TRBJ2-1	TGCGCCAGCAGCTTCGTCCCCACTAGCGGGAGTTTAGGAGAGCAGTTCTTC	CASSFVPTSGSLGEQFF
TRBD1	-	TRBV7-9	TRBJ1-1	TGTGCCAGCAGCTTAAGCGGGACAGGGGCCACTGAAGCTTTCTTT	CASSLSGTGATEAFF
TRBD1	-	TRBV5-1	TRBJ1-2	TGCGCCAGCAGCCCAGGACAGGGGGCGTCTAACTATGGCTACACCTTC	CASSPGQGASNYGYTF
-	once	TRBV24-1	TRBJ2-1	TGTGCCACCGGGGGAGTCGCGGGGCACAATGAGCAGTTCTTC	CATGGVAGHNEQFF
-	-	TRBV12-3/TRBV12-4	TRBJ1-1	TGTGCCACCTCAGGGATCACTGAAGCTTTCTTT	CATSGITEAFF
-	-	TRBV9	TRBJ1-1	TGTGCCAGCAGCGTATTATCCGACGGCATGAACACTGAAGCTTTCTTT	CASSVLSDGMNTEAFF
TRBD2	once	TRBV6-6	TRBJ2-1	TGTGCCAGCACCAAGGGGACTAGCGGGTACAATGAGCAGTTCTTC	CASTKGTSGYNEQFF
-	once	TRBV18	TRBJ1-4	TGTGCCAGCTCAGAGGGGGGTGCAACTAATGAAAAACTGTTTTTT	CASSEGGATNEKLFF
-	-	TRBV5-1	TRBJ1-2	TGCGCCAGCAGCTTCGAGGCCATCTATGGCTACACCTTC	CASSFEAIYGYTF
TRBD1	-	TRBV2	TRBJ2-3	TGTGCCAGCAGTGAGACAGGGGGGTCGACAGATACGCAGTATTTT	CASSETGGSTDTQYF
-	-	TRBV3-1/TRBV3-2	TRBJ1-2	TGTGCCAGCAGCCAAGAAGAGGGGGGAACGGGTGGCTACACCTTC	CASSQEEGGTGGYTF
TRBD2	once	TRBV7-2	TRBJ2-1	TGTGCCAGCAGCCGCGGGGGGGACGGAAGTGTCTATGAGCAGTTCTTC	CASSRGGDGSVYEQFF
TRBD2	-	TRBV18	TRBJ2-1	TGTGCCAGCTCACCTCAAGGACCGAGCTCTGCGGGAGGGTCCAATGAGCAGTTCTTC	CASSPQGPSSAGGSNEQFF
TRBD2	-	TRBV18	TRBJ2-3	TGTGCCAGCTCACCCAAGCTTACTAGCGGGGGGTTCACAGATACGCAGTATTTT	CASSPKLTSGGFTDTQYF
TRBD1	-	TRBV2	TRBJ2-2	TGTGCCAGCAGGTGGACAGGGGGCGCGGGGAACACCGGGGAGCTGTTTTTT	CASRWTGGAGNTGELFF
-	few	TRBV28	TRBJ1-2	TGTGCCAGCAGTCCCCTTAGTAACTATGGCTACACCTTC	CASSPLSNYGYTF
-	-	TRBV27	TRBJ1-4	TGTGCCAGCAGACCCTCGACAGTGAGTGAAAAACTGTTTTTT	CASRPSTVSEKLFF
TRBD1	-	TRBV20-1	TRBJ1-1	TGCAGTGCTAGTAGGGGGCACAGGGACACTGAAGCTTTCTTT	CSASRGHRDTEAFF
-	-	TRBV30	TRBJ1-1	TGTGCCTGGAGTGTACCGGGACCTCTAGACACTGAAGCTTTCTTT	CAWSVPGPLDTEAFF
-	-	TRBV6-2/TRBV6-3	TRBJ1-2	TGTGCCAGCAGTTACACGGAGAGGGTACGCTACACCTTC	CASSYTERVRYTF
TRBD1	-	TRBV30	TRBJ1-2	TGTGCCGAGGGGACAGCAGCTAACTATGGCTACACCTTC	CAEGTAANYGYTF
-	-	TRBV9	TRBJ1-2	TGTGCCAGCAGCGTTGCCCCACAGGCCCAGTATGGCTACACCTTC	CASSVAPQAQYGYTF